The 22 T cell receptor beta chains below all came from one sample that was sequenced in a study of T cell responses to AZD1222 COVID-19 vaccine. Assay: immunoSEQ multiplex PCR; the TCRdb copy retains only in-frame clones and omits some. The sample has over 130,000 clones; 80% to 95% are singletons. Here the sequenced sample was peripheral blood, taken 28 days after the second AZD1222 dose. All receptors come from an adult who received the AZD1222 COVID-19 vaccine.

The CDR3 DNA is TGTGCCAGCTCACGGGACCGGCCCTTAGCCTACAATGAGCAGTTCTTC. Protein product: CASSRDRPLAYNEQFF. This chain links TRBV18 with TRBJ2-1, with D possibly being TRBD1 or TRBD2 (5 bases each). Germline V gene data show CDR1 as KGHSH and CDR2 as LQKENI. CDR3 length: 16 amino acids. Trimming took off 4 bases at V and 2 bases at J, with 15 bases between the two ends.

This clone has just one count. The chain uses TRBV3-1 (or the pseudogene TRBV3-2) and TRBJ2-1; 11 bases align to TRBD2. Per the germline V gene, CDR1 is LGHDT and CDR2 is YNNKEL (reference sequence). The junction had 4 bases not matched to a gene; V was cut back by 0 bases and J by 9 bases. The CDR3 extends over 15 amino acids. The CDR3 loop reads CASSQETSGTGEQFF. CDR3 sequence (DNA): TGTGCCAGCAGCCAAGAGACTAGCGGGACTGGTGAGCAGTTCTTC.

The chain carries TRBV28 and TRBJ2-5; tentative D call: TRBD2 (5 bases). The CDR3 is 14 amino acids. Per germline, CDR1 MDHEN and CDR2 SYDVKM. V was cut by 7 bases and J by 3 bases, with 15 bases left in between. This CDR3 reads CASTRVGREETQYF. In DNA, the CDR3 is TGTGCCAGCACGAGGGTTGGAAGGGAAGAGACCCAGTACTTC. The complete variable domain, with remaining parts taken from reference TRBV28 and TRBJ2-5, reads DVKVTQSSRYLVKRTGEKVFLECVQDMDHENMFWYRQDPGLGLRLIYFSYDVKMKEKGDIPEGYSVSREKKERFSLILESASTNQTSMYLCASTRVGREETQYFGPGTRLLVL.

The rearrangement uses TRBV4-3 and TRBJ2-1; TRBD2 agrees at 7 bases. Germline CDR1 reads LGHNA; CDR2 reads YSLEER. The CDR3 length is 13 residues. Unmatched junction bases numbered 5, after V lost 0 bases and J lost 12 bases. The CDR3, as DNA: TGCGCCAGCAGCCAAGATGGCGGGAGAGGGCAGTTCTTC. Encoded protein: CASSQDGGRGQFF.

This chain links TRBV28 with TRBJ1-3; D is unclear. The CDR3 has 13 residues. Trimming took off 6 bases at V and 4 bases at J, with 10 bases between the two ends. Germline-derived CDR1 and CDR2 are MDHEN and SYDVKM. The CDR3 DNA follows: TGTGCCAGCAGCTCTTCTGGGGGAAACACCATATATTTT. It specifies CASSSSGGNTIYF.

Only a few counts were recorded for this clone. DNA of the CDR3: TGCGCCAGCAGCCAGCAGACAGGGGATACTGAAGCTTTCTTT. Protein: CASSQQTGDTEAFF. The chain carries TRBV4-3 and TRBJ1-1, with 8 bases fitting TRBD1. Trimming took 3 bases from V and 5 from J; bases not matched to a gene: 5. This CDR3 is built from 14 residues. Per the germline V gene, CDR1 is LGHNA and CDR2 is YSLEER.

As concerns this clone: Other DNA variants within this sample encode the same CDR3. The V call is TRBV6-5, the J call TRBJ1-2; D may be TRBD1 (5 bases). Germline V gene lookup returns CDR1 MNHEY and CDR2 SVGAGI. The V end lost 3 bases, the J end lost 2 bases, and 7 bases lay between the germline ends. The CDR3 extends over 13 amino acids. In DNA form, the CDR3 reads TGTGCCAGCAGTTATAACAGGAACTATGGCTACACCTTC. Translating gives CASSYNRNYGYTF.

The chain is built from TRBV29-1 and TRBJ1-2; 8 nucleotides line up with TRBD1. The V segment lost 3 bases and the J segment 5 bases; nucleotides outside the gene matches: 2. The CDR3 has 12 residues. Looked up from germline, CDR1 is SQVTM and CDR2 is ANQGSEA. The chain's CDR3 is CSVDRTGYGYTF. CDR3 DNA sequence: TGCAGCGTTGATAGGACAGGGTATGGCTACACCTTC. Variable domain in full (rest from reference TRBV29-1 and TRBJ1-2): SAVISQKPSRDICQRGTSLTIQCQVDSQVTMMFWYRQQPGQSLTLIATANQGSEATYESGFVIDKFPISRPNLTFSTLTVSNMSPEDSSIYLCSVDRTGYGYTFGSGTRLTVV.

The chain uses TRBV1 and TRBJ2-1; the table's TRBD2 call for D was not verified on the DNA. TRBV1 is a listed pseudogene. The length of the CDR3 is 11 residues. DNA for the CDR3: TGCACCAGCAGCGTCCGTCCTGAGCAGTTCTTC. As protein: CTSSVRPEQFF.

The CDR3 bases are TGTGCCAGCAACCACAGGTCCTTGTCTACCAATGAGCAGTTCTTC. Translated: CASNHRSLSTNEQFF. V usage is TRBV6-5 and J usage is TRBJ2-1; maybe TRBD1 (5 bases). The CDR3 has 15 residues. V lost 7 bases and J 6 bases, leaving 19 bases between the germline ends. Germline CDR1 is MNHEY and CDR2 is SVGAGI.

The rearrangement uses TRBV7-2 and TRBJ1-6, with D maybe TRBD1 (5 bases). Trimming removed 1 base at V and 3 bases at J, with 10 bases between. Germline CDR1 is SGHTA and CDR2 is FQGNSA. CDR3 length equals 16 residues. The CDR3 region has the DNA TGTGCCAGCAGCTTAGACGGGGCAGACTATAATTCACCCCTCCACTTT. Translating it yields CASSLDGADYNSPLHF.

The chain carries TRBV28 and TRBJ1-2; D not resolved. From germline, CDR1 is MDHEN and CDR2 SYDVKM. The CDR3 is made up of 14 amino acids. V lost 5 bases and J 2 bases, leaving 12 bases between the germline ends. CDR3 nucleotides: TGTGCCAGCAGTGAATCGGGTTTGAACTATGGCTACACCTTC. Translating it yields CASSESGLNYGYTF.

This chain uses TRBV27 with TRBJ2-3; D possibly uses TRBD1 or TRBD2 (7 bases each). This CDR3 region has 15 residues. The germline V gene encodes CDR1 MNHEY and CDR2 SMNVEV (reference sequence). The V and J ends lost 5 bases and 7 bases respectively, with 19 bases between them. CDR3 sequence reads: CASSAPSQGGNTQYF. As DNA, the CDR3 is TGTGCCAGCAGTGCTCCTAGCCAGGGGGGGAATACGCAGTATTTT.

The chain is built from TRBV5-1 and TRBJ1-1, with TRBD1 as a possible D gene (5 bases). Between the trimmed V and J ends, which lost 5 bases and 4 bases, there was a span of 12 bases. The CDR3 length is 13 residues. Per germline, CDR1 SGHRS and CDR2 YFSETQ. Here the CDR3 reads CASSGGGRTEAFF. CDR3 bases: TGCGCCAGCAGTGGCGGGGGTCGCACTGAAGCTTTCTTT.

The chain is built from TRBV11-2 and TRBJ2-2, with D maybe TRBD2 (6 bases). The CDR3 is 14 amino acids. Germline CDR1 SGHAT, CDR2 FQNNGV. Trimming took 2 bases from V and 6 from J, leaving 10 bases between them. The CDR3 nucleotides are TGTGCCAGCAGCTTATTAACGGGAGCCGGGGAGCTGTTTTTT. Translated: CASSLLTGAGELFF.

J is TRBJ2-2 and V is TRBV28, with D hard to call. The germline V gene encodes CDR1 MDHEN and CDR2 SYDVKM. V gave up 5 bases and J gave up 5 bases, with 15 bases separating them. The CDR3 has 15 residues. The CDR3 loop reads CASSKDPRGTGELFF. Here the CDR3 DNA reads TGTGCCAGCAGTAAAGACCCACGCGGAACCGGGGAGCTGTTTTTT.

This chain joins TRBV2 and TRBJ2-2; weak D call: TRBD1 (5 bases). Trimming removed 4 bases at V and 1 base at J, with 10 bases between. CDR3 length equals 15 residues. The germline CDR1 and CDR2 sequences are SNHLY and FYNNEI. Here the CDR3 DNA reads TGTGCCAGCAGTGGGTCAGGACAGAACACCGGGGAGCTGTTTTTT. This encodes CASSGSGQNTGELFF.

V is TRBV30 and J is TRBJ2-2, with 10 bases fitting TRBD2. V shed 8 bases, J shed 0 bases, and the junction held 3 bases outside the gene matches. The CDR3 extends over 14 amino acids. CDR1 is GTSNPN, CDR2 SVGIG, per germline (reference sequence). The DNA for the CDR3 is TGTGCCGTCACTAGCGGGACGAACACCGGGGAGCTGTTTTTT. Amino acids: CAVTSGTNTGELFF.

V is TRBV10-2 and J is TRBJ2-1; 15 bases fit TRBD2. V shed 2 bases, J shed 8 bases, and the junction held 4 bases outside the gene matches. The CDR3 extends over 16 amino acids. Germline CDR1 reads WSHSY; CDR2 reads SAAADI. The CDR3 is CASSEGLAGGPYEQFF. As DNA, the CDR3 is TGCGCCAGCAGTGAGGGACTAGCGGGAGGGCCATATGAGCAGTTCTTC.

This rearrangement joins TRBV5-6 to TRBJ2-7; 7 nucleotides match TRBD2. CDR3 size: 17 residues. J was trimmed by 3 bases and V by 0 bases; bases with no gene match: 12. Germline lookup yields CDR1 SGHDT and CDR2 YYEEEE. The CDR3 reads CASSLGGASGAYYEQYF. The CDR3 DNA follows: TGTGCCAGCAGCTTGGGGGGAGCGAGCGGGGCCTACTACGAGCAGTACTTC. Using reference TRBV5-6 and TRBJ2-7 for the parts outside the CDR3, the full variable domain is DAGVTQSPTHLIKTRGQQVTLRCSPKSGHDTVSWYQQALGQGPQFIFQYYEEEERQRGNFPDRFSGHQFPNYSSELNVNALLLGDSALYLCASSLGGASGAYYEQYFGPGTRLTVT.

The rearrangement links TRBV9 to TRBJ1-1, with 11 bases aligning to TRBD1. CDR1 is SGDLS and CDR2 is YYNGEE in the germline V gene. V gave up 0 bases and J gave up 11 bases; unmatched junction bases: 9. The CDR3 sequence is 15 residues long. CDR3 nucleotide sequence: TGTGCCAGCAGCGTAGAGGGGACAGGGGGGGCTTCGGCTTTCTTT. Its protein is CASSVEGTGGASAFF.

The chain uses TRBV6-4 and TRBJ1-2; weak D call: TRBD1 (5 bases). Trimming removed 0 bases from V and 8 bases from J, with 13 bases in between. This CDR3 region has 14 residues. CDR1 is MRHNA, CDR2 SNTAGT, per germline. CDR3 amino acids: CASSDSAGRGGYTF. The DNA of the CDR3 is TGTGCCAGCAGTGACTCGGCCGGTCGGGGCGGCTACACCTTC.